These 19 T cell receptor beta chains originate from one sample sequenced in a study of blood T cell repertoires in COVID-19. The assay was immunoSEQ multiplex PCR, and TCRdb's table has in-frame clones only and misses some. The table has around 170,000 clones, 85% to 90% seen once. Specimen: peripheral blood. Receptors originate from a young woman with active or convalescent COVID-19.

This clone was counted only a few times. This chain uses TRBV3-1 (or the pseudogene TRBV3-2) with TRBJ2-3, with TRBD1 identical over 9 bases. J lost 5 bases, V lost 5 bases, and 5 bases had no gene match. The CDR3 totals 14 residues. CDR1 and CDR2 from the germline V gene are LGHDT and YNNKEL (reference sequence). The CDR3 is CASSAQDRGDTQYF. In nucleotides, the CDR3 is TGTGCCAGCAGCGCCCAGGACAGGGGAGATACGCAGTATTTT.

This chain's CDR3 is CASSSSGTQETQYF. CDR3 nucleotide sequence: TGTGCCAGCAGCTCTTCAGGAACCCAAGAGACCCAGTACTTC. This sequence joins TRBV7-9 and TRBJ2-5; D not resolved. Per the germline V gene, CDR1 is SEHNR and CDR2 is FQNEAQ (reference sequence). V was clipped by 4 bases and J by 1 base, with 10 bases between them. CDR3 length: 14 amino acids. Full variable domain (remainder filled in from reference TRBV7-9 and TRBJ2-5): DTGVSQNPRHKITKRGQNVTFRCDPISEHNRLYWYRQTLGQGPEFLTYFQNEAQLEKSRLLSDRFSAERPKGSFSTLEIQRTEQGDSAMYLCASSSSGTQETQYFGPGTRLLVL.

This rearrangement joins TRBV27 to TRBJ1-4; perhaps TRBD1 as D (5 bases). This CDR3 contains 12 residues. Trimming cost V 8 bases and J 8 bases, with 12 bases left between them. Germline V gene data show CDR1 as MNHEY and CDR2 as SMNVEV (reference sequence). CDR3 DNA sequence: TGTGCCAGCGGGACTAACGGAGAAAAACTGTTTTTT. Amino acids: CASGTNGEKLFF.

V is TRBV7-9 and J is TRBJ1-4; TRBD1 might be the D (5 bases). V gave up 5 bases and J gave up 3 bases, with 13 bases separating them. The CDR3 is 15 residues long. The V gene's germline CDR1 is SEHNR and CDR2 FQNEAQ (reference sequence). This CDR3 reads CASSLRQQSNEKLFF. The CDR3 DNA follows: TGTGCCAGCAGCCTCCGACAGCAGTCTAATGAAAAACTGTTTTTT.

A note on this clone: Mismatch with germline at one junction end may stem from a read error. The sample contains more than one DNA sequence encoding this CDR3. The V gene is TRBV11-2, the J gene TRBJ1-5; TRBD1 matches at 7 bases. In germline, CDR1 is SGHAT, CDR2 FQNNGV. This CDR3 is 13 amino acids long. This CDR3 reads CASSLDRDQPQHF. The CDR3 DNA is TGTGCCAGCAGCCTAGACAGGGATCAGCCCCAGCATTTT.

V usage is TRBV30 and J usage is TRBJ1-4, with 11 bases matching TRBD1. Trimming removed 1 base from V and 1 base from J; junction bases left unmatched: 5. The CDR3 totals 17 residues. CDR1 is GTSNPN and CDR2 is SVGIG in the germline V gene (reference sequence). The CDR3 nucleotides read TGTGCCTGGAGTGAGGGACAGGGGGTCTTAACTAATGAAAAACTGTTTTTT. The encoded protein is CAWSEGQGVLTNEKLFF.

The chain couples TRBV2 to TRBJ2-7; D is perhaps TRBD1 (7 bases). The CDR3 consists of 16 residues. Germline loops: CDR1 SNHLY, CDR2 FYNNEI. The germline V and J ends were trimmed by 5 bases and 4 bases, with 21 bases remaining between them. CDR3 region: CASSPHRGGGPYEQYF. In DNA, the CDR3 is TGTGCCAGCAGTCCTCACAGGGGTGGGGGGCCTTACGAGCAGTACTTC.

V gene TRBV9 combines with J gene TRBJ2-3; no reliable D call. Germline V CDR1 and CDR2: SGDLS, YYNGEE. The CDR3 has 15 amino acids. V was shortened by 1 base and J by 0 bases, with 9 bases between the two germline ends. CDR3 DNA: TGTGCCAGCAGCGTAAATGGGCATAGCACAGATACGCAGTATTTT. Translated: CASSVNGHSTDTQYF.

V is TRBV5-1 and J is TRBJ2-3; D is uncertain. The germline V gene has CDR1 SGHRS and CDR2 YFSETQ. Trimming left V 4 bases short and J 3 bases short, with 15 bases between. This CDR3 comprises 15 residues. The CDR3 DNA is TGCGCCAGCAGCGACCAAGTGCGCGGTACAGATACGCAGTATTTT. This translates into CASSDQVRGTDTQYF.

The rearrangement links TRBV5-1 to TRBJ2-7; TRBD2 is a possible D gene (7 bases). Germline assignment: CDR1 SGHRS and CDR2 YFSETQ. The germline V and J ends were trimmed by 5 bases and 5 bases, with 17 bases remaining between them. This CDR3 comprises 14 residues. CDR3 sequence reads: CASSIWAGDNEQYF. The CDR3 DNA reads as TGCGCCAGCAGTATTTGGGCGGGGGACAACGAGCAGTACTTC.

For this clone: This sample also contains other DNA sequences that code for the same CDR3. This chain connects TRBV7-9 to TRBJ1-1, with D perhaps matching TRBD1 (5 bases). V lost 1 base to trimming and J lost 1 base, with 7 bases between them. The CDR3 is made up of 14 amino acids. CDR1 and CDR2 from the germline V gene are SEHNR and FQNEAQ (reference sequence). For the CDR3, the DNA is TGTGCCAGCAGCTTAGTTCAGGGGAACACTGAAGCTTTCTTT. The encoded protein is CASSLVQGNTEAFF.

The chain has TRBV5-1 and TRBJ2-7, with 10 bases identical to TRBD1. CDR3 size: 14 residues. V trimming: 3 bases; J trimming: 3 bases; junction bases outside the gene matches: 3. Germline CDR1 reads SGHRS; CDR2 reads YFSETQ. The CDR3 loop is CASSYRDRGYEQYF. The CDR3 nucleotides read TGCGCCAGCAGCTACCGGGACAGGGGCTACGAGCAGTACTTC.

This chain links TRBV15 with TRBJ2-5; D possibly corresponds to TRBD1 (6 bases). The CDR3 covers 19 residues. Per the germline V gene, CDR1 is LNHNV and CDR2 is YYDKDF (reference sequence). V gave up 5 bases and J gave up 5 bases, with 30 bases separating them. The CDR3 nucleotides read TGTGCCACCAGCGGACCAACTCAAAACAGGGAAGGGGGAGAGGAGACCCAGTACTTC. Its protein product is CATSGPTQNREGGEETQYF.

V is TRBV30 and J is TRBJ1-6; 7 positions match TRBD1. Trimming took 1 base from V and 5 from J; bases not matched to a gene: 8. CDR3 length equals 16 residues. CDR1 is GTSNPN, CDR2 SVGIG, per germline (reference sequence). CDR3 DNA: TGTGCCTGGAGTGACAGGGGCTTCTTCGATAATTCACCCCTCCACTTT. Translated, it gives CAWSDRGFFDNSPLHF.

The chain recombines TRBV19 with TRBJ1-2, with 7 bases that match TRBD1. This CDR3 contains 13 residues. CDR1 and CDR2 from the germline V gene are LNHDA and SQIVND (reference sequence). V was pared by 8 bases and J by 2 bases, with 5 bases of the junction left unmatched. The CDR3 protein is CASLQQGNYGYTF. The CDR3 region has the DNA TGTGCCAGTTTACAACAGGGGAACTATGGCTACACCTTC.

CDR3 loop: CASSQGPATGSYEQYF. The CDR3 region has the DNA TGTGCCAGCAGCCAAGGACCCGCGACAGGTAGCTACGAGCAGTACTTC. The J gene is TRBJ2-7, the V gene TRBV14, with D perhaps matching TRBD1 (6 bases). The CDR3 is 16 amino acids. The V gene's germline CDR1 is SGHDN and CDR2 FVKESK. V was clipped by 1 base and J by 3 bases, with 16 bases between them.

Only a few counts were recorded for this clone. The CDR3 loop reads CASSLDIGGHNEQFF. In DNA form, the CDR3 reads TGTGCCAGCAGCTTGGACATCGGCGGTCACAATGAGCAGTTCTTC. The chain has TRBV5-4 and TRBJ2-1, with D unresolved. Germline lookup yields CDR1 SGHNT and CDR2 YYREEE (reference sequence). V lost 0 bases, J lost 5 bases, and 12 bases lay in between. This CDR3 has 15 residues. Full variable domain (remainder filled in from reference TRBV5-4 and TRBJ2-1): ETGVTQSPTHLIKTRGQQVTLRCSSQSGHNTVSWYQQALGQGPQFIFQYYREEENGRGNFPPRFSGLQFPNYSSELNVNALELDDSALYLCASSLDIGGHNEQFFGPGTRLTVL.

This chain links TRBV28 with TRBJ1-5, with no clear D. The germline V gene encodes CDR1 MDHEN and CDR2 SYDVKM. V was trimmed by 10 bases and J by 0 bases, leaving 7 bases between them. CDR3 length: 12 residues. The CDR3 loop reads CATVHSNQPQHF. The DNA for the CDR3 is TGTGCCACGGTTCATAGCAATCAGCCCCAGCATTTT.

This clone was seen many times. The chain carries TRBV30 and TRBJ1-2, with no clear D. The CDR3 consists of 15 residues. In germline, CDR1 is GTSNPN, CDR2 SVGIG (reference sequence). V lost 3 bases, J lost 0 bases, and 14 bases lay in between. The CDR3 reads CAWSDWGGPNYGYTF. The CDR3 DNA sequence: TGTGCCTGGAGCGATTGGGGAGGCCCTAACTATGGCTACACCTTC.